This TCR beta chain originates from a study of human T cells and chemical hapten exposure. About the research overall: Researchers reported sensitizing a 2 cm by 2 cm upper inner arm skin site with 2% DPC. Whole-study findings and limits: No shift was seen in TCRs above 1 in 1000 frequency with DPC sensitization. PT1 expanded TCR numbers rose with patch test score.

The time point denotes: patch test 2, 6 weeks after DPC sensitization. The treatment here: therapeutic diphenylcyclopropenone sensitization with weekly scalp DPC. This CDR3 comprises 15 residues. Trimming took 3 bases from V and 2 from J, leaving 13 bases between them. As for this clonotype: Its antigen is unknown. This may stem from a read error, because a much larger clone lies one nucleotide away.

TCRdb reprocessed the RACE reads via MiXCR and lists one record per CDR3 protein. The data contain about 400,000 distinct CDR3 sequences, roughly 6% of them singletons. The chain is built from TRBV12-3 or TRBV12-4 and TRBJ1-2; D gene ambiguous. Here the sequenced sample was whole blood, taken in connection with sensitization to the hapten diphenylcyclopropenone (DPC). The TCR was taken from a woman under 30 with alopecia areata. Some clones in this sample may be carry-over from other donors' samples. CDR3 region: CASSLAETANYGYTF. For the CDR3, the DNA is TGTGCCAGCAGTTTGGCCGAAACAGCCAACTATGGCTACACCTTC.